This T cell receptor (beta chain) was recorded in a study of regulatory T cells in long-lasting Graves disease. Regarding this clonotype: The antigen remains undetermined.

Overall study findings and caveats: Persistent Graves' disease cases displayed lower TCR diversity than newly diagnosed ones.

The authors built TCR beta libraries using iRepertoire HTBI primers and Arm-PCR of CDR3 regions. TCRdb called the multiplex PCR reads again in MiXCR, with one record for every CDR3 protein. The sample carries approximately 440,000 distinct CDR3 sequences, 15% to 20% recorded once. Time point indicated: newly diagnosed GD, antithyroid drugs for less than 3 months. RNA isolated from PBMCs was used to make the TCR library. In germline, CDR1 is MNHEY, CDR2 SMNVEV (reference sequence). Trimming took 8 bases from V and 6 from J, leaving 11 bases between them. This CDR3 comprises 12 residues. A further study also used this sample, focusing on T cells in Graves' hyperthyroidism and ophthalmopathy. This second study says: Used for diagnoses were clinical symptoms, serum thyroxine and TRAb, thyroid ultrasound and orbital computed tomography. HTBI primers were the set used in a first-round RT-PCR of the TCR CDR3.

Sample: peripheral blood mononuclear cells (PBMCs), taken at new diagnosis, from a patient treated with antithyroid drugs. The rearrangement uses TRBV27 and TRBJ1-5, with D unclear. The origin of this receptor is a man between 40 and 49 years old with Graves disease. This CDR3 reads CASGKWFQPQHF. The CDR3 region has the DNA TGTGCCAGCGGAAAATGGTTTCAGCCCCAGCATTTT.